This TCR beta chain stems from a study of synovial regulatory T cells in juvenile arthritis. Background on the study: A few patients were therapy-naive; over five received methotrexate alone.

Study-level results: Across patients, iaTreg TCR repertoires were mostly private, partly shared with synovial Teff and blood CPL.

Measured with immunoSEQ multiplex PCR; TCRdb has only the in-frame clones, and not every one. The data show under 10,000 clones, and the top ten clones hold about 2.1%. As regards this clone: Its matching antigen is unknown.

The CDR3 contains 14 residues. The protein alone is recorded here. Germline CDR1 and CDR2: SSHAT and FNYEAQ (reference sequence). The sample consisted of Treg cells from blood. Stated subset: remaining (HLA-DR-negative) circulating blood Treg cells. The TCR comes from a donor younger than 30 with juvenile idiopathic arthritis. V is TRBV7-7 and J is TRBJ2-3; TCRdb's D call, TRBD1, is unchecked because there is no DNA. The CDR3 region is CASSSGQGTDTQYF.